Listed below are T cell receptor beta chains from one sample, sequenced in a study of vaccination effects on CD4 cells after COVID-19. Which antigens these TCRs recognize remains unknown. The data were produced by immunoSEQ multiplex PCR, yet TCRdb's version contains in-frame clones alone and is incomplete. Of 57,000 or so clones in the sample, 78% were seen once. The sample in question was CD4+ T cells from PBMCs cultured without peptide, obtained after COVID-19 vaccination. These receptors were taken from a human donor who received a COVID-19 vaccine. The CDR3 runs from the conserved cysteine through the conserved F or W. A D gene is named only where the DNA matches it firmly.

>15|TRBV6-5|TRBJ2-1|TRBD1
CASSPWTGSGNEQFF
TGTGCCAGCAGTCCATGGACAGGGAGTGGCAATGAGCAGTTCTTC
>13|TRBV30|TRBJ2-7|TRBD1
CAWIRDSDYEQYF
TGTGCCTGGATCCGGGACAGTGACTACGAGCAGTACTTC
>15|TRBV4-1|TRBJ2-1|TRBD2
CASSRGTSGNNEQFF
TGCGCCAGCAGCCGAGGGACTAGCGGCAACAATGAGCAGTTCTTC
>13|TRBV12-3/TRBV12-4|TRBJ1-1|TRBD1
CASTPQGATEAFF
TGTGCCAGCACACCACAGGGGGCCACTGAAGCTTTCTTT
>14|TRBV29-1|TRBJ1-1|NA
CSVGPRGRNTEAFF
TGCAGCGTTGGGCCCCGGGGGCGAAACACTGAAGCTTTCTTT
>14|TRBV30|TRBJ1-1|TRBD1
CAWSWSGGYTEAFF
TGTGCCTGGAGTTGGTCAGGGGGCTACACTGAAGCTTTCTTT
>13|TRBV28|TRBJ1-2|NA
CASSPPDSYGYTF
TGTGCCAGCAGTCCCCCCGACAGCTATGGCTACACCTTC
>16|TRBV7-9|TRBJ2-1|TRBD2
CASSLALAGGLGEQFF
TGTGCCAGCAGCTTAGCGCTAGCGGGGGGCTTAGGTGAGCAGTTCTTC
>17|TRBV18|TRBJ2-1|NA
CASSPPPLAPSYNEQFF
TGTGCCAGCTCACCACCACCACTAGCACCTTCCTACAATGAGCAGTTCTTC
>12|TRBV7-2|TRBJ1-6|NA
CASSLYGSPLHF
TGTGCCAGCAGCTTGTACGGATCACCCCTCCACTTT